This T cell receptor beta chain is from a study of blood T cell repertoires in COVID-19. Study overall: There were acute and convalescent COVID-19 samples, and they came from the United States, Italy and Spain. T cells, B-cell-depleted T cells, or PBMCs provided the cDNA or gDNA that served as material.

The CDR3 consists of 15 residues. Germline V gene sequence: CDR1 MNHEY, CDR2 SVGEGT. Trimming at V came to 6 bases and at J to 9 bases, leaving 11 bases not matched to a gene. Study processing details: The assay estimated nucleated cells by amplifying reference gene primers. TCRdb's copy holds only in-frame clones and misses some; the assay was immunoSEQ multiplex PCR. V, J and clone size derive from that table, while D and trimming were established from the DNA sequence. The table includes approximately 220,000 clones, 80% to 85% detected once. The rearrangement links TRBV6-2 or TRBV6-3 to TRBJ1-6; 7 positions agree with TRBD1. The clonotype comes from a woman aged 25 to 45 who had recovered from COVID-19. The sequenced sample was peripheral blood. The CDR3 sequence is CASSRGQPRVSPLHF. The CDR3 coding sequence is TGTGCCAGCAGCCGGGGACAGCCAAGGGTTTCACCCCTCCACTTT.